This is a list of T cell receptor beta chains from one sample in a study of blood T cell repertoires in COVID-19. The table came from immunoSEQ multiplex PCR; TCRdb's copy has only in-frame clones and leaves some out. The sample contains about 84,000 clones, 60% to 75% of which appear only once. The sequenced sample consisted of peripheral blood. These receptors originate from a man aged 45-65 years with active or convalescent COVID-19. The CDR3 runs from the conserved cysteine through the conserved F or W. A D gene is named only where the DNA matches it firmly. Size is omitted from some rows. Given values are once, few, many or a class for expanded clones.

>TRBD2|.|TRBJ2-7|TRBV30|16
TGTGCCTGGAGTGCAGCGGGGGGCCCCCGCACCTACGAGCAGTACTTC
CAWSAAGGPRTYEQYF
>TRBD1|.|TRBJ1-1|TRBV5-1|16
TGCGCCAGCAGAAGAGGGACAGGGGTCCAGAACACTGAAGCTTTCTTT
CASRRGTGVQNTEAFF
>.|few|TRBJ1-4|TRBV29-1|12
TGCAGCGTTGCTCAGAGCGGTGAAAAACTGTTTTTT
CSVAQSGEKLFF
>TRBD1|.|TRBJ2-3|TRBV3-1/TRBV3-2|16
TGTGCCAGCAGCCATGGGACAGGCCGATCGACAGATACGCAGTATTTT
CASSHGTGRSTDTQYF
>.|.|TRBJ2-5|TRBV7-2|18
TGTGCCAGCAGCTCAGGGGGGACGTCGGTTGCCCCCCAAGAGACCCAGTACTTC
CASSSGGTSVAPQETQYF
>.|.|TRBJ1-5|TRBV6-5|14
TGTGCCAGCAGTTACGTCCAGGGGAGACAGCCCCAGCATTTT
CASSYVQGRQPQHF
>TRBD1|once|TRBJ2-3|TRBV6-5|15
TGTGCCAGCAGTCCGACAGGGTTAGGCACAGATACGCAGTATTTT
CASSPTGLGTDTQYF
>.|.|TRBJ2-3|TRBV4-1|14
TGCGCCAGCAGCCAAGGAGGCCGCACAGATACGCAGTATTTT
CASSQGGRTDTQYF
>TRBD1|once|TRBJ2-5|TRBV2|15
TGTGCCAGCAGACCTAGGACAGGGGGCAGGGAGACCCAGTACTTC
CASRPRTGGRETQYF
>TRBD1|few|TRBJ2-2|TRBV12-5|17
TGTGCTAGTGGTTTGCCTCGGACAGGGGGCGACACCGGGGAGCTGTTTTTT
CASGLPRTGGDTGELFF
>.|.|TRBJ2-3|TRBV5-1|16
TGCGCCAGCAGCTTGGCCCCAGCGGGCGGCACAGATACGCAGTATTTT
CASSLAPAGGTDTQYF
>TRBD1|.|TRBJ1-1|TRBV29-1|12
TGCAGCGCCGGGACAGCTAACACTGAAGCTTTCTTT
CSAGTANTEAFF
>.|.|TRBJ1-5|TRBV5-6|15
TGTGCCAGCAGTTTCCGACAGATTAGCAATCAGCCCCAGCATTTT
CASSFRQISNQPQHF
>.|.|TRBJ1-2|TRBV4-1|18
TGCGCCAGCAGCCAAGATCAGGGTGGGGGGGGGCTGGTCTATGGCTACACCTTC
CASSQDQGGGGLVYGYTF
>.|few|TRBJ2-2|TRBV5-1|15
TGCGCCAGCAGCTTGTCTCCCGGGAACACCGGGGAGCTGTTTTTT
CASSLSPGNTGELFF
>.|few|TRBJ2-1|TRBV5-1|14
TGCGCCAGCAGGGCGGGTAGCGGTGATAATGAGCAGTTCTTC
CASRAGSGDNEQFF
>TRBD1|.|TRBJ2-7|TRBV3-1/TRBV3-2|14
TGTGCCAGCAGCCCGGGACAGGGGGTTCACGAGCAGTACTTC
CASSPGQGVHEQYF
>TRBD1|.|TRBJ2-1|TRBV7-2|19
TGTGCCAGCAGCTTAGCTGGGGGGACAGGAGGGTTTTCCTACAATGAGCAGTTCTTC
CASSLAGGTGGFSYNEQFF
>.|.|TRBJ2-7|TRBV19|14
TGTGCCAGTAGTCCTCCAATGACAGGCTCCGAGCAGTACTTC
CASSPPMTGSEQYF
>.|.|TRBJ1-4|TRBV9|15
TGTGCCAGCAGCTTGAACCAGGGTGTCCGTGAAAAACTGTTTTTT
CASSLNQGVREKLFF
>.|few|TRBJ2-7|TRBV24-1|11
TGTGCCACCAGTGATTTGCGAGGGCAGTACTTC
CATSDLRGQYF
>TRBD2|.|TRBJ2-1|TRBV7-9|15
TGTGCCAGCAGCCGGAGCGGGGGTACCCTAAATGAGCAGTTCTTC
CASSRSGGTLNEQFF
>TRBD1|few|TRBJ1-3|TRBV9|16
TGTGCCAGCAGCACCTACAGGGGGCTCTCTGGAAACACCATATATTTT
CASSTYRGLSGNTIYF
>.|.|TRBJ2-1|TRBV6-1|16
TGTGCCAGCAGTGCGGGCGCGGGGATAACGGGGAATGAGCAGTTCTTC
CASSAGAGITGNEQFF
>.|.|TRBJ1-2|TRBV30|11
TGTGCCTGGAGTGATAGCTATGGCTACACCTTC
CAWSDSYGYTF
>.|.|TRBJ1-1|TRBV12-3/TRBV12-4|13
TGTGCCAGCACCCCGACAGGGAACACTGAAGCTTTCTTT
CASTPTGNTEAFF